The text below deals with one T cell receptor (beta chain). The antigen remains undetermined. Both 60 Vbeta primers and 13 Jbeta primers went into the PCR. Measured with immunoSEQ multiplex PCR; TCRdb has only the in-frame clones, and not every one. The repertoire consists of about 98,000 clones, with more than 75% occurring once and the leading ten covering about 8%. These data come from a study of cytomegalovirus exposure and HLA in healthy donors. Whole-study results and caveats: Data from an earlier analysis indicated that most TCR beta V segments were productive either about 90% or about 30% of the time.

This CDR3 region has 14 residues. Looked up from germline, CDR1 is GTSNPN and CDR2 is SVGIG (reference sequence). V was clipped by 2 bases and J by 1 base, with 9 bases between them. The sequenced sample consisted of PBMCs. The chain employs TRBV30 and TRBJ1-5; D uncertain. The source of this sequence is a human donor in good health. The CDR3 spells CAWSQTGSNQPQHF. The CDR3 nucleotides read TGTGCCTGGAGTCAGACGGGAAGCAATCAGCCCCAGCATTTT.